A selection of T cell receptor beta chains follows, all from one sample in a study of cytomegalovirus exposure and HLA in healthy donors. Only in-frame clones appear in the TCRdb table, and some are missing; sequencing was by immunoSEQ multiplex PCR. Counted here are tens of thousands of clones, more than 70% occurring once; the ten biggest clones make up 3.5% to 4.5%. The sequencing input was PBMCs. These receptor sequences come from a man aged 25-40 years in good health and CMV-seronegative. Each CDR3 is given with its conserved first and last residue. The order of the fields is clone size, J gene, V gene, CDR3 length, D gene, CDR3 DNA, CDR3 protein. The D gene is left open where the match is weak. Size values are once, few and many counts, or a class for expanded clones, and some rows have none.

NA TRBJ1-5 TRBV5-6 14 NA TGTGCCAGCAGCTTGGGGGAGGGCGATCAGCCCCAGCATTTT CASSLGEGDQPQHF
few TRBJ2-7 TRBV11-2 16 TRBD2 TGTGCCAGCAGCCCCCGGGGAGGAGGGACTAGCGGCTTTAGGTACTTC CASSPRGGGTSGFRYF
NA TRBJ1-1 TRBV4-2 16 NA TGTGCCAGCAGCCTTGGAGTCAGGGGTTGGGTCACTGAAGCTTTCTTT CASSLGVRGWVTEAFF
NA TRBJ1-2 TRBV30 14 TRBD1 TGTGCCTGGACCGCCGGGACAGTCTACTATGGCTACACCTTC CAWTAGTVYYGYTF
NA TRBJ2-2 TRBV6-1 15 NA TGTGCCAGCAACACCCCGACAGGGAACACCGGGGAGCTGTTTTTT CASNTPTGNTGELFF
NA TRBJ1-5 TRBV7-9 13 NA TGTGCCAGCAGCTTAGTAAGCCATCAGCCCCAGCATTTT CASSLVSHQPQHF
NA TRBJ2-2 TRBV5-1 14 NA TGCGCCAGCAGCCCACTAGGGATCACCGGGGAGCTGTTTTTT CASSPLGITGELFF
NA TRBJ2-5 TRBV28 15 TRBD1 TGTGCCAGCAGCTCAGGGGGACAGGGGGCAGGGGAGCAGTACTTC CASSSGGQGAGEQYF
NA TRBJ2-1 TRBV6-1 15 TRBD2 TGTGCCAGCAGTTTCCAGGGACTAGCGGCTAATGAGCAGTTCTTC CASSFQGLAANEQFF
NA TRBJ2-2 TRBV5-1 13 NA TGCGCCAGCAGCTTGGGGGGGCCCGGGGAGCTGTTTTTT CASSLGGPGELFF
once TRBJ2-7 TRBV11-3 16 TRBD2 TGTGCCAGCAGCTTGGGACTAGCGGGAGGCCCCTACGAGCAGTACTTC CASSLGLAGGPYEQYF
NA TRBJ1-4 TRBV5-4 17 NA TGTGCCAGCAGCTTACTTCTGCAGGGACAAAGGAATGAAAAACTGTTTTTT CASSLLLQGQRNEKLFF
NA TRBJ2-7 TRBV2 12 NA TGTGCCAGCACTGGGACTGAGTACGAGCAGTACTTC CASTGTEYEQYF
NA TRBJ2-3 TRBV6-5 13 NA TGTGCCAGCCGGCTAGGGGGGGGAGATACGCAGTATTTT CASRLGGGDTQYF
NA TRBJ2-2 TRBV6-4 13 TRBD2 TGTGCCAGACTAGCGGGAAGGAACGGGGAGCTGTTTTTT CARLAGRNGELFF
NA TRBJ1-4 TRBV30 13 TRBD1 TGTGCCTGGAGTCCACAGGGGGGGGAAAAACTGTTTTTT CAWSPQGGEKLFF
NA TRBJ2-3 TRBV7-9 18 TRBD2 TGTGCCAGCAGCTTAGCCGGGACTAGCGGGGGTTCGGCAGATACGCAGTATTTT CASSLAGTSGGSADTQYF
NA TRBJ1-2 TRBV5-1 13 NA TGCGCCAGCAGCGAACAGGCTAACTATGGCTACACCTTC CASSEQANYGYTF